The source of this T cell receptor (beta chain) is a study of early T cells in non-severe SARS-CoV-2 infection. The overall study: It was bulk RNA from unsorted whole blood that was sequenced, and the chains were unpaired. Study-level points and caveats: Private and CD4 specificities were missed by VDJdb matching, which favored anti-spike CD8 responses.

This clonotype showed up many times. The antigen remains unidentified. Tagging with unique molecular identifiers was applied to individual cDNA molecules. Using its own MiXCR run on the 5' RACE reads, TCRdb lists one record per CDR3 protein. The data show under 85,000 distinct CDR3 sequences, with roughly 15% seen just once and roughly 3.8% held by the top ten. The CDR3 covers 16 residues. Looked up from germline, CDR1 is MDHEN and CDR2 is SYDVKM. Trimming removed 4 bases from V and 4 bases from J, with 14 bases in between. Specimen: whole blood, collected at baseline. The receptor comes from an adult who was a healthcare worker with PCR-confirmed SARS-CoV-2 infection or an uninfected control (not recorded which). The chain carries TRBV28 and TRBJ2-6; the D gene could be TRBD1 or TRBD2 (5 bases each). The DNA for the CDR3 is TGTGCCAGCAGTTCGACAGCGGAGGTCGGGGCCAACGTCCTGACTTTC. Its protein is CASSSTAEVGANVLTF.